The 21 T cell receptor beta chains listed next were all sequenced from one sample in a study of blood T cell repertoires in COVID-19. Some clones are missing from TCRdb's copy, which holds only in-frame ones; the method was immunoSEQ multiplex PCR. The table has about 75,000 clones, around 88% seen once. Sequencing used peripheral blood. Every receptor here comes from a woman between 65 and 79 years old with acute or convalescent COVID-19.

In its sample, this clone was seen once. The J gene is TRBJ1-1, the V gene TRBV7-9; D is uncertain. CDR1 SEHNR and CDR2 FQNEAQ come from the germline V gene (reference sequence). There are 15 residues in the CDR3. V dropped 1 base and J dropped 2 bases, with 11 bases sitting between them. This chain's CDR3 is CASSLVYSTNTEAFF. Here the CDR3 DNA reads TGTGCCAGCAGCTTAGTGTACAGCACAAACACTGAAGCTTTCTTT. The whole variable domain, filled in from reference TRBV7-9 and TRBJ1-1, reads DTGVSQNPRHKITKRGQNVTFRCDPISEHNRLYWYRQTLGQGPEFLTYFQNEAQLEKSRLLSDRFSAERPKGSFSTLEIQRTEQGDSAMYLCASSLVYSTNTEAFFGQGTRLTVV.

J is TRBJ1-6 and V is TRBV9, with 7 nucleotides matching TRBD1. The CDR3 sequence is 13 residues long. Unmatched junction bases numbered 4, after V lost 2 bases and J lost 11 bases. Per germline, CDR1 SGDLS and CDR2 YYNGEE. CDR3 DNA: TGTGCCAGCAGCGTCCGGGACAGAGCACCCCTCCACTTT. It is translated as CASSVRDRAPLHF.

V is TRBV5-4 and J is TRBJ2-5; TRBD2 is a possible D gene (5 bases). V shed 4 bases and J shed 3 bases, with 13 bases lying between them. There are 14 residues in the CDR3. The germline V gene has CDR1 SGHNT and CDR2 YYREEE (reference sequence). The CDR3 here is CASSPPGLKETQYF. The CDR3 nucleotides read TGTGCCAGCAGCCCCCCGGGATTAAAAGAGACCCAGTACTTC.

CDR3 sequence (DNA): TGTGCCAGCAGCCTGGGCGAGTTCTCTGGAAACACCATATATTTT. Encoded protein: CASSLGEFSGNTIYF. J is TRBJ1-3 and V is TRBV11-2; no definite D call. The CDR3 loop spans 15 amino acids. Germline V lookup: CDR1 SGHAT, CDR2 FQNNGV. V was trimmed by 5 bases and J by 0 bases, leaving 11 bases between them.

V is TRBV9 and J is TRBJ1-6; the D is unclear. Germline-derived CDR1 and CDR2 are SGDLS and YYNGEE. V was shortened by 0 bases and J by 7 bases, with 11 bases between the two germline ends. This CDR3 is built from 15 residues. Here the CDR3 reads CASSVGSAQNSPLHF. The CDR3, as DNA: TGTGCCAGCAGCGTAGGGAGCGCTCAGAATTCACCCCTCCACTTT.

This sequence joins TRBV5-4 and TRBJ2-3; a weak D match, TRBD2 (5 bases). The CDR3 is 13 amino acids. The germline V and J ends were trimmed by 0 bases and 8 bases, with 10 bases remaining between them. From germline, CDR1 is SGHNT and CDR2 YYREEE (reference sequence). As DNA, the CDR3 is TGTGCCAGCAGCTTGGCACTAGTAGGTACGCAGTATTTT. Translation gives CASSLALVGTQYF.

The rearrangement joins TRBV7-9 to TRBJ2-3, with a weak D call TRBD2 (5 bases). Germline V gene lookup returns CDR1 SEHNR and CDR2 FQNEAQ (reference sequence). This CDR3 region has 15 residues. Trimming shortened V by 0 bases and J by 5 bases, and 12 bases separated the two germline ends. CDR3 amino acids: CASSLAGEPEDTQYF. Written as DNA, the CDR3 is TGTGCCAGCAGCTTAGCGGGAGAACCGGAAGATACGCAGTATTTT.

This clone was found once. The chain combines TRBV3-1 (or the pseudogene TRBV3-2) with TRBJ2-7; 12 nucleotides line up with TRBD2. Looked up from germline, CDR1 is LGHDT and CDR2 is YNNKEL (reference sequence). The CDR3 extends over 17 amino acids. Trimming cost V 5 bases and J 6 bases; bases outside gene matches: 14. The CDR3 nucleotides read TGTGCCAGCAGCATATCTAGCGGGGGGGCCTTTCAGGCCGAGCAGTACTTC. Protein product: CASSISSGGAFQAEQYF.

V and J are TRBV10-3 and TRBJ2-1; the match to TRBD2 covers 11 bases. Germline V gene data show CDR1 as ENHRY and CDR2 as SYGVKD. The trim removed 4 bases at V and 0 bases at J, leaving 5 bases unmatched. The CDR3 runs 17 residues. This CDR3 reads CAISGGTSGSSYNEQFF. CDR3 nucleotide sequence: TGTGCCATCAGTGGGGGGACTAGCGGCAGCTCCTACAATGAGCAGTTCTTC.

This clone was counted a few times. The rearrangement uses TRBV24-1 and TRBJ2-5, with TRBD1 matching over 7 bases. The CDR3 covers 16 residues. Per the germline V gene, CDR1 is KGHDR and CDR2 is SFDVKD. V lost 7 bases to trimming and J lost 2 bases; unmatched junction nucleotides: 12. The CDR3 nucleotides are TGTGCCACCAGCGTAAGCGACAGGGCGAATCAAGAGACCCAGTACTTC. Protein product: CATSVSDRANQETQYF.

The chain is built from TRBV6-1 and TRBJ1-5; 10 bases map to TRBD1. V lost 2 bases to trimming and J lost 7 bases; unmatched junction nucleotides: 5. The germline CDR1 and CDR2 sequences are MNHNS and SASEGT. The CDR3 covers 15 residues. Written as DNA, the CDR3 is TGTGCCAGCAGTGAAAGGACAGGGGGAGGGCAGCCCCAGCATTTT. Translating gives CASSERTGGGQPQHF.

The chain combines TRBV18 with TRBJ2-7; 8 bases agree with TRBD1. V lost 5 bases, J lost 2 bases, and 8 bases stayed unmatched. The CDR3 runs to 15 residues. CDR1 is KGHSH and CDR2 is LQKENI in the germline V gene. CDR3 sequence (DNA): TGTGCCAGCTCAAGGGGACAGGTGGAAACCTACGAGCAGTACTTC. This encodes CASSRGQVETYEQYF.

The chain recombines TRBV28 with TRBJ2-1, with a possible D match to TRBD1 (5 bases). CDR3 length: 12 residues. With 5 bases removed from V and 7 bases from J, the gap between germline ends came to 9 bases. Germline lookup yields CDR1 MDHEN and CDR2 SYDVKM. This chain's CDR3 is CASSPRQNEQFF. The CDR3 DNA reads as TGTGCCAGCAGTCCCCGACAGAATGAGCAGTTCTTC.

This rearrangement joins TRBV30 to TRBJ1-2; the match to TRBD1 covers 9 bases. The V segment lost 7 bases and the J segment 2 bases; nucleotides outside the gene matches: 11. The CDR3 is made up of 15 amino acids. CDR1 is GTSNPN and CDR2 is SVGIG in the germline V gene (reference sequence). DNA for the CDR3: TGTGCCTTTACAGGGGGCTCCCCATTCAACTATGGCTACACCTTC. Its translation is CAFTGGSPFNYGYTF.

This chain uses TRBV5-6 with TRBJ1-2; TRBD1 might be the D (5 bases). V lost 1 base and J lost 2, with 15 bases in between. Per germline, CDR1 SGHDT and CDR2 YYEEEE. The CDR3 loop spans 16 amino acids. Here the CDR3 reads CASSLRSGTLNYGYTF. The CDR3 region has the DNA TGTGCCAGCAGCTTGAGGTCCGGGACTCTCAACTATGGCTACACCTTC. Full variable domain (rest looked up from reference TRBV5-6 and TRBJ1-2): DAGVTQSPTHLIKTRGQQVTLRCSPKSGHDTVSWYQQALGQGPQFIFQYYEEEERQRGNFPDRFSGHQFPNYSSELNVNALLLGDSALYLCASSLRSGTLNYGYTFGSGTRLTVV.

V usage is TRBV5-4 and J usage is TRBJ2-3; TRBD2 aligns across 11 bases. There are 15 residues in the CDR3. V was clipped by 0 bases and J by 5 bases; unmatched bases: 2. Germline V lookup: CDR1 SGHNT, CDR2 YYREEE (reference sequence). Written as DNA, the CDR3 is TGTGCCAGCAGCTTGGAACTAGCGGGAGAAGATACGCAGTATTTT. Protein sequence: CASSLELAGEDTQYF.

This clone was observed once. The CDR3, as DNA: TGTGCCAGCAGTTTCCCCGTGTTTCCGATTAGCTCCTACAATGAGCAGTTCTTC. Its protein product is CASSFPVFPISSYNEQFF. V and J are TRBV28 and TRBJ2-1, with D unresolved. Germline-derived CDR1 and CDR2 are MDHEN and SYDVKM. V was cut by 3 bases and J by 0 bases, with 18 bases left in between. This CDR3 is built from 18 residues. The entire variable domain, with the rest obtained from reference TRBV28 and TRBJ2-1, is as follows: DVKVTQSSRYLVKRTGEKVFLECVQDMDHENMFWYRQDPGLGLRLIYFSYDVKMKEKGDIPEGYSVSREKKERFSLILESASTNQTSMYLCASSFPVFPISSYNEQFFGPGTRLTVL.

The gene calls are TRBV5-1 and TRBJ2-2; possible D gene TRBD1, 5 bases. Germline V gene data show CDR1 as SGHRS and CDR2 as YFSETQ. The CDR3 sequence is 16 residues long. The V end was cut by 0 bases, the J end by 0 bases, with 9 bases between. The CDR3 sequence: CASSLEGLANTGELFF. The CDR3 DNA sequence: TGCGCCAGCAGCTTGGAGGGGCTCGCGAACACCGGGGAGCTGTTTTTT.

The V and J genes are TRBV5-1 and TRBJ1-4; D is possibly TRBD1 (6 bases). The CDR3 has 15 residues. Per germline, CDR1 SGHRS and CDR2 YFSETQ. V was clipped by 4 bases and J by 4 bases, with 14 bases between them. The DNA for the CDR3 is TGCGCCAGCAGCCAGTTGGGGGCAATTAATGAAAAACTGTTTTTT. Encoded protein: CASSQLGAINEKLFF.

J is TRBJ1-5 and V is TRBV7-9; no clear D gene. Germline values: CDR1 SEHNR, CDR2 FQNEAQ (reference sequence). Trimming left V 6 bases short and J 1 base short, with 16 bases between. This CDR3 has 16 residues. In DNA, the CDR3 is TGTGCCAGCAGTCCATTAAAGGAGAGAAGCAATCAGCCCCAGCATTTT. Its translation: CASSPLKERSNQPQHF.

The chain combines TRBV7-3 with TRBJ2-3; possibly TRBD2 for D (5 bases). There are 15 residues in the CDR3. Germline assignment: CDR1 SGHTA and CDR2 FQGTGA. The V and J ends lost 1 base and 0 bases respectively, with 8 bases between them. CDR3 sequence: CASSLRGASTDTQYF. As DNA, the CDR3 is TGTGCCAGCAGCTTAAGGGGAGCGAGCACAGATACGCAGTATTTT. Full variable domain (missing parts from reference TRBV7-3 and TRBJ2-3): GAGVSQTPSNKVTEKGKYVELRCDPISGHTALYWYRQSLGQGPEFLIYFQGTGAADDSGLPNDRFFAVRPEGSVSTLKIQRTERGDSAVYLCASSLRGASTDTQYFGPGTRLTVL.